These 2 T cell receptor beta chains share one sample of origin, sequenced in a study of CD8+CD57+ T cells in acquired aplastic anemia. Using genomic DNA as the template, TCR beta VDJ and CDR3 profiling was carried out. Each CDR3 protein gets one entry after TCRdb re-called the reads with MiXCR. Among 150,000 to 200,000 distinct CDR3 sequences listed, approximately 48% were seen once. An expansion of CD8+CD57+ cells by flow cytometry had been shown in patients chosen for sequencing. Material: sorted CD4+, CD8+, or CD8+CD57+ T cells (not recorded which) from PBMCs. These receptors came from a human donor with aplastic anemia.

This clonotype was found many times. The V call is TRBV15, the J call TRBJ1-5; D possibly corresponds to TRBD1 (6 bases). The CDR3 runs to 14 residues. Germline CDR1 LNHNV, CDR2 YYDKDF (reference sequence). Trimming removed 0 bases at V and 5 bases at J, with 8 bases between. The CDR3 DNA reads as TGTGCCACCAGCAGAGACAAGGGGGATCAGCCCCAGCATTTT. Protein: CATSRDKGDQPQHF.

This clonotype has ten or more counts. The chain employs TRBV10-3 and TRBJ2-1; TRBD2 agrees at 16 bases. CDR1 is ENHRY, CDR2 SYGVKD, per germline. The trim removed 8 bases at V and 8 bases at J, leaving 6 bases unmatched. The CDR3 is 15 residues long. CDR3 nucleotides: TGTGCCATCCTCGGGACTAGCGGGAGGGTATATGAGCAGTTCTTC. Translation: CAILGTSGRVYEQFF.